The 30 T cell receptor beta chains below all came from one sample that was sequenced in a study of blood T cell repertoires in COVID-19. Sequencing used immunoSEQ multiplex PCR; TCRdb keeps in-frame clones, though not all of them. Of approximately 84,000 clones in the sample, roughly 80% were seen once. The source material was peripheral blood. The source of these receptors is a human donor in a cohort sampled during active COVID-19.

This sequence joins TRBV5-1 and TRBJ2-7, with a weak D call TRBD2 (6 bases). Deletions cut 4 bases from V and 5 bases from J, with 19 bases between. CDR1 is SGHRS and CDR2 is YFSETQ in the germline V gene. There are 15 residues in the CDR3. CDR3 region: CASSDMTSFLDEQYF. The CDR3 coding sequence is TGCGCCAGCAGCGACATGACTAGTTTTCTCGACGAGCAGTACTTC.

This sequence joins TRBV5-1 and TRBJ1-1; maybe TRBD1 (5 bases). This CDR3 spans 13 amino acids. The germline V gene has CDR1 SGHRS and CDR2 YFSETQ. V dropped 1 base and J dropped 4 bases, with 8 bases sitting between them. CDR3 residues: CASSLWGGTEAFF. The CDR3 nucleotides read TGCGCCAGCAGCTTGTGGGGGGGCACTGAAGCTTTCTTT.

The DNA for the CDR3 is TGTGCCAGCAGTCTCCCGGGACAGCCTTTTACTGAAGCTTTCTTT. It specifies CASSLPGQPFTEAFF. This chain links TRBV28 with TRBJ1-1; TRBD1 aligns across 7 bases. Germline trimming cut 5 bases from V and 5 bases from J; bases unmatched to any gene: 11. Germline loops: CDR1 MDHEN, CDR2 SYDVKM. The CDR3 spans 15 residues.

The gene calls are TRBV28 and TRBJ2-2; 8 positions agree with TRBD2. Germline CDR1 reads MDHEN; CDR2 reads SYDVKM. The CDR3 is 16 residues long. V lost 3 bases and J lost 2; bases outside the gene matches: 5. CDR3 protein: CASSFRAGGNTGELFF. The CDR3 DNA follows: TGTGCCAGCAGTTTTCGGGCGGGGGGAAACACCGGGGAGCTGTTTTTT. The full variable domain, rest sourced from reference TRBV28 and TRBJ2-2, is DVKVTQSSRYLVKRTGEKVFLECVQDMDHENMFWYRQDPGLGLRLIYFSYDVKMKEKGDIPEGYSVSREKKERFSLILESASTNQTSMYLCASSFRAGGNTGELFFGEGSRLTVL.

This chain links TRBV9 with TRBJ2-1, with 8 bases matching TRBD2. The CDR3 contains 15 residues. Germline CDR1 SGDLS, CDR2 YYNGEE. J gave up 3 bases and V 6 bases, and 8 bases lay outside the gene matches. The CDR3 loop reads CASTSREGIYNEQFF. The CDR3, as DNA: TGTGCCAGCACCTCCCGGGAGGGAATCTACAATGAGCAGTTCTTC.

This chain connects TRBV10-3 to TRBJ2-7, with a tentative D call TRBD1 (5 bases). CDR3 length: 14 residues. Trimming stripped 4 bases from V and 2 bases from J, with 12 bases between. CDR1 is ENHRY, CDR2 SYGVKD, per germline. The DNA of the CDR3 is TGTGCCATCAGTGCAACCGACAGAACCTACGAGCAGTACTTC. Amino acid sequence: CAISATDRTYEQYF.

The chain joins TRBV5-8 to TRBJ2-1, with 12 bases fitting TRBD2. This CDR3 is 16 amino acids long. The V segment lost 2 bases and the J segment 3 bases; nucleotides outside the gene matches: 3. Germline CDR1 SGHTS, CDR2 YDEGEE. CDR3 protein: CASSFGLAGYYNEQFF. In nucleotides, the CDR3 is TGTGCCAGCAGCTTCGGACTAGCGGGATACTACAATGAGCAGTTCTTC.

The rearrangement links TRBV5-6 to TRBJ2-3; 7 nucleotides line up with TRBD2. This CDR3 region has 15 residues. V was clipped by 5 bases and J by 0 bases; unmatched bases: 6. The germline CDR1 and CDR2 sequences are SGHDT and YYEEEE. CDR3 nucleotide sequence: TGTGCCAGCAGTTTTGGCGGGGGAAGCACAGATACGCAGTATTTT. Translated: CASSFGGGSTDTQYF.

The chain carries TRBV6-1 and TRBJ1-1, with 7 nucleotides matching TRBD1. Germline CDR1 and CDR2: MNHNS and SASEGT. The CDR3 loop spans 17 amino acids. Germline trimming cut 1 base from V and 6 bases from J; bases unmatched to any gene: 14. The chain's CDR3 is CASSEESPTGFSSEAFF. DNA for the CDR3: TGTGCCAGCAGTGAAGAATCCCCGACAGGGTTTAGCTCTGAAGCTTTCTTT.

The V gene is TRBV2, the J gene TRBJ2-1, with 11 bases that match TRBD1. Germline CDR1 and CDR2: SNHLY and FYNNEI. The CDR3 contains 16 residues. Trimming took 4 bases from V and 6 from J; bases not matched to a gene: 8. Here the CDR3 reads CASSVLGTGGSNEQFF. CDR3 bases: TGTGCCAGCAGTGTCCTTGGGACAGGGGGATCCAATGAGCAGTTCTTC.

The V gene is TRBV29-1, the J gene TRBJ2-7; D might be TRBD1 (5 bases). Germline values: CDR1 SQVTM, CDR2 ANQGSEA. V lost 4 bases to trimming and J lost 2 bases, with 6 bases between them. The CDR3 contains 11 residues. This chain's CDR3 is CSVARAYEQYF. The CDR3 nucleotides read TGCAGCGTTGCCAGGGCCTACGAGCAGTACTTC.

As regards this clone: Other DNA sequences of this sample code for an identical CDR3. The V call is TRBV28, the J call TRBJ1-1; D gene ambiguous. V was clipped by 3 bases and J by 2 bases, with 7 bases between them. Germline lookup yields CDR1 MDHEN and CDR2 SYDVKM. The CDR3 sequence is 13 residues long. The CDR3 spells CASSFAGNTEAFF. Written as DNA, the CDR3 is TGTGCCAGCAGTTTTGCAGGCAACACTGAAGCTTTCTTT.

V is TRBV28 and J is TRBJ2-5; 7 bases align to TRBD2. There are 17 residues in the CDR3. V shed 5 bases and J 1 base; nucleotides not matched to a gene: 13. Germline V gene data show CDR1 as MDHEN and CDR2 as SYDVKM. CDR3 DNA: TGTGCCAGCAGTCTGGGCGGGAGACTAGGTATCCAAGAGACCCAGTACTTC. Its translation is CASSLGGRLGIQETQYF.

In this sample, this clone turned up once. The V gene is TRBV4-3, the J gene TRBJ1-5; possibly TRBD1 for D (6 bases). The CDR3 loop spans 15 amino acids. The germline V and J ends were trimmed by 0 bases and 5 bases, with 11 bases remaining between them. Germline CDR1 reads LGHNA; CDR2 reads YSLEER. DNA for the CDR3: TGCGCCAGCAGCCAAGACGTACAGGGTTATCAGCCCCAGCATTTT. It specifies CASSQDVQGYQPQHF.

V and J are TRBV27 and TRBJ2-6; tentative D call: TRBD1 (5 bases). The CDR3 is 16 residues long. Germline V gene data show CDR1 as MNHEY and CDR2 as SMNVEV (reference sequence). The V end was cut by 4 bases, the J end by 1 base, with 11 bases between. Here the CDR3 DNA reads TGTGCCAGCAGTTCCCGAGCAGGGTCTGGGGCCAACGTCCTGACTTTC. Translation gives CASSSRAGSGANVLTF.

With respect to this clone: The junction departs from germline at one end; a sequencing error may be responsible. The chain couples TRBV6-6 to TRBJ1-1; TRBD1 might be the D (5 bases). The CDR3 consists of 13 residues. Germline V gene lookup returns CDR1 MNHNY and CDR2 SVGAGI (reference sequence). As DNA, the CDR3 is TGTGCCAGCAGGTACTCCAGGGATCTCTGGGCTTTCTTT. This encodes CASRYSRDLWAFF.

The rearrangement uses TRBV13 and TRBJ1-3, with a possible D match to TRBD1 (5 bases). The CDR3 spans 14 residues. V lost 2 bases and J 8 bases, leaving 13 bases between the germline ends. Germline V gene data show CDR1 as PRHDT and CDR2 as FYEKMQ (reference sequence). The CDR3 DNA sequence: TGTGCCAGCAGCTTACGGCAGGGTGTGGACACCATATATTTT. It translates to CASSLRQGVDTIYF.

CDR3 residues: CASSLTGTGNEKLFF. In DNA, the CDR3 is TGTGCCAGCAGTTTAACCGGGACAGGCAATGAAAAACTGTTTTTT. This rearrangement joins TRBV28 to TRBJ1-4; 8 bases map to TRBD1. J was trimmed by 5 bases and V by 2 bases; bases with no gene match: 4. CDR3 length equals 15 residues. Germline assignment: CDR1 MDHEN and CDR2 SYDVKM.

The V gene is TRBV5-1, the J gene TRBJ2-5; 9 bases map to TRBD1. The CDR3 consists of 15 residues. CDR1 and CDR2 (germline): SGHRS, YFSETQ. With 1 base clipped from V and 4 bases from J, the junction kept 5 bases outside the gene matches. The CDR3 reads CASSLKGQGRETQYF. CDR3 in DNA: TGCGCCAGCAGCTTGAAGGGACAGGGAAGAGAGACCCAGTACTTC. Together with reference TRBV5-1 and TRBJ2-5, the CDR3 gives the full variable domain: KAGVTQTPRYLIKTRGQQVTLSCSPISGHRSVSWYQQTPGQGLQFLFEYFSETQRNKGNFPGRFSGRQFSNSRSEMNVSTLELGDSALYLCASSLKGQGRETQYFGPGTRLLVL.

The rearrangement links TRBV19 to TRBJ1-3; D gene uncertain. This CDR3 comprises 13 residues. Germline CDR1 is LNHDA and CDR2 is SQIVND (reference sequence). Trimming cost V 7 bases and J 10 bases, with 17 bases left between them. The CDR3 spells CASTPTRLGTIYF. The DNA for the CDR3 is TGTGCCAGTACCCCTACAAGACTAGGGACCATATATTTT.

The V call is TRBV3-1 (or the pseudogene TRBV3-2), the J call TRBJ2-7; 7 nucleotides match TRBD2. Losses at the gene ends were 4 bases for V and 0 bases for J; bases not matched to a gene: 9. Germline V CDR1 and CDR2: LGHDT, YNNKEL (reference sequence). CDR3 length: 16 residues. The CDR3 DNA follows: TGTGCCAGCAGCCCCCTGACGGCGGGAGCCTCCTACGAGCAGTACTTC. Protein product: CASSPLTAGASYEQYF.

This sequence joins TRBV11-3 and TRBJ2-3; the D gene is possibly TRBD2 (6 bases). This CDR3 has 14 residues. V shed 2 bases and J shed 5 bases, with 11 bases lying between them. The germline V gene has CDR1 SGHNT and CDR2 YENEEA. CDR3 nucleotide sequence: TGTGCCAGCAGCTTAACGGGAGCGAAAGATACGCAGTATTTT. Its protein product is CASSLTGAKDTQYF.

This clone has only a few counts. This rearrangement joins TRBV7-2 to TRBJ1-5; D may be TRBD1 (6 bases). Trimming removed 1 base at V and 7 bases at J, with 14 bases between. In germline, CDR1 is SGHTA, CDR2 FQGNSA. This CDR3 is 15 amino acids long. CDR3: CASSLGGGLGQPQHF. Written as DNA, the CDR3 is TGTGCCAGCAGCTTAGGGGGGGGGCTGGGGCAGCCCCAGCATTTT.

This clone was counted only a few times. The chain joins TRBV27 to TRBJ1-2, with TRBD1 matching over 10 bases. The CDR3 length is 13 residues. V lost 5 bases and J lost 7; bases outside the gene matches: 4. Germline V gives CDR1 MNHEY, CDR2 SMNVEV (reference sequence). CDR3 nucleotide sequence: TGTGCCAGCAGTCCGGGACAGGGGTCTGGCTACACCTTC. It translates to CASSPGQGSGYTF.

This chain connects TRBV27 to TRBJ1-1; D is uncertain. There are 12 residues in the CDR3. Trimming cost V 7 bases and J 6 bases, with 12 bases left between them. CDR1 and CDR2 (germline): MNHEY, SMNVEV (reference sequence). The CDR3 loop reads CASTDKVSEAFF. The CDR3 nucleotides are TGTGCCAGCACCGACAAAGTATCTGAAGCTTTCTTT.

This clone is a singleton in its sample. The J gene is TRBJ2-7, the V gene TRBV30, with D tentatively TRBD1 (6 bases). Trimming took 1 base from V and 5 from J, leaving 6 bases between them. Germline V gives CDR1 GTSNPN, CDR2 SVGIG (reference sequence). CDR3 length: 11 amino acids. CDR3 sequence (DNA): TGTGCCTGGAGTGGACAGGACGAGCAGTACTTC. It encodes CAWSGQDEQYF.

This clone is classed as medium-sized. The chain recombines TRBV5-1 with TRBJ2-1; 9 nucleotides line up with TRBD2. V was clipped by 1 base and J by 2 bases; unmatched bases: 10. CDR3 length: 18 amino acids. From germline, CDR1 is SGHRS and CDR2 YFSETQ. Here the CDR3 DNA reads TGCGCCAGCAGCTTGACCTATAGAAGACTAGCGGCCTACAATGAGCAGTTCTTC. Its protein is CASSLTYRRLAAYNEQFF.

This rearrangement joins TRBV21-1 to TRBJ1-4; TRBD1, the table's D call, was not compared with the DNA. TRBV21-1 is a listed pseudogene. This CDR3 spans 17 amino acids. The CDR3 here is CASRANRPDTPDEKLFF. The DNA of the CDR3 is TGTGCCAGCAGGGCAAACCGGCCGGACACGCCTGATGAAAAACTGTTTTTT.

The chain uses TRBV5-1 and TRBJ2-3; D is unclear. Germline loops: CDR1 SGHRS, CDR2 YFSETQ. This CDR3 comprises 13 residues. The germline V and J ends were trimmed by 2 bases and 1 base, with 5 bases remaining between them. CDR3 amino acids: CASSFSGTDTQYF. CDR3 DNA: TGCGCCAGCAGCTTCTCGGGCACAGATACGCAGTATTTT. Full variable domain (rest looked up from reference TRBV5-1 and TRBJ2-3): KAGVTQTPRYLIKTRGQQVTLSCSPISGHRSVSWYQQTPGQGLQFLFEYFSETQRNKGNFPGRFSGRQFSNSRSEMNVSTLELGDSALYLCASSFSGTDTQYFGPGTRLTVL.

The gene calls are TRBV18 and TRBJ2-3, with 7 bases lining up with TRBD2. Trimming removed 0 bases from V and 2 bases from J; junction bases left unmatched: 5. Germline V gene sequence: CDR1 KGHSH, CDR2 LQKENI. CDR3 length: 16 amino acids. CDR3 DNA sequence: TGTGCCAGCTCACCACCGGGAGCGGGGTTCACAGATACGCAGTATTTT. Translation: CASSPPGAGFTDTQYF.